Following are 20 T cell receptor beta chains from one sample sequenced in a study of T cells after yellow fever vaccination. TCRdb re-derived calls from the 5' RACE reads in MiXCR, one entry per CDR3 protein. Of some 400,000 distinct CDR3 sequences listed, about 17% are singletons. The sample in question was PBMCs, obtained before the yellow fever booster vaccination. The receptor set was obtained from a man between 18 and 29 years old who received the YFV17D yellow fever vaccine.

This clonotype was seen a few times. The chain is built from TRBV6-5 and TRBJ2-6; TRBD1 agrees at 7 bases. The CDR3 totals 17 residues. Looked up from germline, CDR1 is MNHEY and CDR2 is SVGAGI. The V and J ends lost 2 bases and 0 bases, in that order; junction bases with no gene match: 4. This CDR3 is CASSYAGTVSGANVLTF. The CDR3 DNA reads TGTGCCAGCAGTTACGCCGGGACAGTCTCTGGGGCCAACGTCCTGACTTTC.

The chain has TRBV7-9 and TRBJ2-3, with 12 bases aligning to TRBD2. Germline CDR1 SEHNR, CDR2 FQNEAQ (reference sequence). The CDR3 is made up of 17 amino acids. V lost 5 bases and J lost 8; bases outside the gene matches: 14. In DNA, the CDR3 is TGTGCCAGCAGCGCCCGGACTAGCGGGACCGGGGATGGTACGCAGTATTTT. Its translation is CASSARTSGTGDGTQYF. Looking up the rest from reference TRBV7-9 and TRBJ2-3 gives the full variable domain: DTGVSQNPRHKITKRGQNVTFRCDPISEHNRLYWYRQTLGQGPEFLTYFQNEAQLEKSRLLSDRFSAERPKGSFSTLEIQRTEQGDSAMYLCASSARTSGTGDGTQYFGPGTRLTVL.

V gene TRBV6-2 or TRBV6-3 combines with J gene TRBJ1-5; D uncertain. The V end lost 0 bases, the J end lost 9 bases, and 15 bases lay between the germline ends. The CDR3 spans 15 residues. Per germline, CDR1 MNHEY and CDR2 SVGEGT. In DNA form, the CDR3 reads TGTGCCAGCAGTTACTCGGGCGGAGTACTACGGCCCCAGCATTTT. Translation: CASSYSGGVLRPQHF.

This clonotype showed up just a few times. This rearrangement joins TRBV5-1 to TRBJ2-5, with 7 bases matching TRBD2. Germline V gives CDR1 SGHRS, CDR2 YFSETQ. V lost 4 bases and J lost 4; bases outside the gene matches: 7. This CDR3 spans 14 amino acids. CDR3 nucleotide sequence: TGCGCCAGCAGCGCGTCCCCGGGGGGAGAGACCCAGTACTTC. It encodes CASSASPGGETQYF. The complete variable domain, with remaining parts taken from reference TRBV5-1 and TRBJ2-5, reads KAGVTQTPRYLIKTRGQQVTLSCSPISGHRSVSWYQQTPGQGLQFLFEYFSETQRNKGNFPGRFSGRQFSNSRSEMNVSTLELGDSALYLCASSASPGGETQYFGPGTRLLVL.

This sequence joins TRBV10-2 and TRBJ1-6; no firm D call. Trimming stripped 1 base from V and 11 bases from J, with 18 bases between. The CDR3 is 16 amino acids. The V gene's germline CDR1 is WSHSY and CDR2 SAAADI. The CDR3 DNA follows: TGCGCCAGCAGTGAGTACGGGTTGGGTAGGAACGCACCCCTCCACTTT. Protein product: CASSEYGLGRNAPLHF.

This clonotype was counted between two and nine times. The chain uses TRBV4-3 and TRBJ2-2; D possibly corresponds to TRBD1 (5 bases). The CDR3 length is 16 residues. CDR1 and CDR2 (germline): LGHNA, YSLEER. The germline V and J ends were trimmed by 0 bases and 4 bases, with 12 bases remaining between them. The CDR3: CASSQDAGWSTGELFF. CDR3 coding DNA: TGCGCCAGCAGCCAAGACGCAGGGTGGAGCACCGGGGAGCTGTTTTTT.

This clonotype was counted a few times. The chain links TRBV3-1 to TRBJ1-1; D not resolved. Trimming cost V 4 bases and J 3 bases, with 18 bases left between them. Germline CDR1 and CDR2: LGHDT and YNNKEL (reference sequence). The length of the CDR3 is 16 residues. CDR3 sequence reads: CASSRAARRWDTEAFF. The CDR3 DNA sequence: TGTGCCAGCAGCCGAGCGGCTAGGAGGTGGGACACTGAAGCTTTCTTT.

V usage is TRBV18 and J usage is TRBJ2-3; the match to TRBD1 covers 9 bases. Germline V lookup: CDR1 KGHSH, CDR2 LQKENI. V dropped 6 bases and J dropped 4; count of bases not matched to a gene: 11. The CDR3 runs 16 residues. DNA for the CDR3: TGTGCCAGCTCGCAGACCGGGACAGGGTCCCCAGATACGCAGTATTTT. Translation gives CASSQTGTGSPDTQYF.

The V gene is TRBV5-1, the J gene TRBJ1-1; possible D gene TRBD1, 5 bases. Germline V gene data show CDR1 as SGHRS and CDR2 as YFSETQ. V lost 4 bases and J lost 4, with 20 bases in between. This CDR3 is built from 16 residues. The CDR3 bases are TGCGCCAGCAGCCTGGGGGGACCCCAGGCGGGCACTGAAGCTTTCTTT. Residues: CASSLGGPQAGTEAFF.

V is TRBV7-9 and J is TRBJ1-2, with TRBD1 identical over 10 bases. The length of the CDR3 is 16 residues. V lost 1 base, J lost 4 bases, and 6 bases stayed unmatched. Germline V gene data show CDR1 as SEHNR and CDR2 as FQNEAQ (reference sequence). The CDR3 here is CASSLGRDRGLYGYTF. The CDR3 nucleotides are TGTGCCAGCAGCTTAGGCCGGGACAGGGGCCTCTATGGCTACACCTTC.

This clonotype has ten or more counts. The chain has TRBV6-2 or TRBV6-3 and TRBJ2-1; unclear D gene. V dropped 1 base and J dropped 0 bases, with 10 bases sitting between them. Germline assignment: CDR1 MNHEY and CDR2 SVGEGT. The CDR3 loop spans 16 amino acids. CDR3 bases: TGTGCCAGCAGTTACTGGGTGGGTAGCTCCTACAATGAGCAGTTCTTC. It codes for CASSYWVGSSYNEQFF.

This clonotype showed up just a few times. The chain employs TRBV20-1 and TRBJ1-1; D gene ambiguous. The V gene lost 5 bases and the J gene lost 3 bases, with 13 bases spanning the gap. The CDR3 runs to 13 residues. Germline CDR1 DFQATT, CDR2 SNEGSKA (reference sequence). The CDR3 protein is CSASRTRHTEAFF. For the CDR3, the DNA is TGCAGTGCTTCAAGGACCCGACACACTGAAGCTTTCTTT.

This clonotype has a handful of counts. This chain links TRBV12-3 or TRBV12-4 with TRBJ1-1; the D gene is possibly TRBD1 (6 bases). CDR3 length: 13 amino acids. V lost 3 bases and J lost 7, with 12 bases in between. In DNA form, the CDR3 reads TGTGCCAGCAGTTTTGAACAGGGCGGTGAAGCTTTCTTT. Protein: CASSFEQGGEAFF.

The rearrangement links TRBV4-3 to TRBJ2-5; 11 positions match TRBD1. V lost 2 bases to trimming and J lost 5 bases; unmatched junction nucleotides: 7. The germline gives CDR1 LGHNA, CDR2 YSLEER. This CDR3 region has 16 residues. The CDR3 here is CASSQRTGGNGETQYF. The CDR3, as DNA: TGCGCCAGCAGCCAACGGACAGGGGGCAACGGGGAGACCCAGTACTTC.

The chain joins TRBV5-1 to TRBJ1-4; D is possibly TRBD1 (5 bases). CDR1 and CDR2 (germline): SGHRS, YFSETQ. V was clipped by 0 bases and J by 7 bases, with 16 bases between them. The CDR3 is 16 residues long. The CDR3 is CASSLDGTDLFEKLFF. In DNA, the CDR3 is TGCGCCAGCAGCTTGGATGGGACTGATCTTTTTGAAAAACTGTTTTTT. The variable domain in full, with the rest retrieved from reference TRBV5-1 and TRBJ1-4, is KAGVTQTPRYLIKTRGQQVTLSCSPISGHRSVSWYQQTPGQGLQFLFEYFSETQRNKGNFPGRFSGRQFSNSRSEMNVSTLELGDSALYLCASSLDGTDLFEKLFFGSGTQLSVL.

In its sample, this clonotype was seen a few times. The chain links TRBV18 to TRBJ1-2, with 9 positions matching TRBD1. Germline CDR1 and CDR2: KGHSH and LQKENI. The V segment lost 3 bases and the J segment 5 bases; nucleotides outside the gene matches: 4. This CDR3 region has 14 residues. The CDR3 DNA reads TGTGCCAGCTCACCCACCGGGACAGGGTATGGCTACACCTTC. Translated, it gives CASSPTGTGYGYTF.

J is TRBJ2-1 and V is TRBV18; D unclear. V was clipped by 5 bases and J by 1 base, with 12 bases between them. The CDR3 consists of 15 residues. Germline loops: CDR1 KGHSH, CDR2 LQKENI. CDR3 in DNA: TGTGCCAGCTCAGCCCGGGCGTTTTCCTACAATGAGCAGTTCTTC. Its protein is CASSARAFSYNEQFF.

V usage is TRBV10-3 and J usage is TRBJ2-3; TRBD1 agrees at 7 bases. The V segment lost 11 bases and the J segment 4 bases; nucleotides outside the gene matches: 9. CDR1 is ENHRY, CDR2 SYGVKD, per germline. CDR3 length: 13 amino acids. This chain's CDR3 is CASQPQGADTQYF. CDR3 DNA: TGTGCCTCCCAGCCTCAGGGGGCAGATACGCAGTATTTT.

The genes are TRBV7-2 and TRBJ1-1, with D tentatively TRBD1 (6 bases). Trimming stripped 1 base from V and 3 bases from J, with 15 bases between. This CDR3 is 16 amino acids long. Germline V gene sequence: CDR1 SGHTA, CDR2 FQGNSA. The CDR3, as DNA: TGTGCCAGCAGCTTAGTCCACAGGGCGGACGACACTGAAGCTTTCTTT. Protein: CASSLVHRADDTEAFF.

The chain links TRBV12-3 or TRBV12-4 to TRBJ2-3; no clear D gene. Trimming removed 4 bases from V and 0 bases from J, with 11 bases in between. The CDR3 is made up of 15 amino acids. CDR3 coding DNA: TGTGCCAGCAGTTCGTGGTACTCTAGCACAGATACGCAGTATTTT. It encodes CASSSWYSSTDTQYF.